The 10 T cell receptor beta chains reported below all come from one sample, sequenced in a study of T-cell memory formation after mild COVID-19. TCRdb used MiXCR to reprocess the 5' RACE reads, holding one entry per CDR3 protein. The table includes about 210,000 distinct CDR3 sequences, about 10% detected once. Source material: PBMCs or a T cell subset sorted from them (not recorded which). The source is a man younger than 35 who had mild COVID-19 (a few samples of this study predate the infection). Cell type and time point are not known.

The J gene is TRBJ2-7, the V gene TRBV18; 7 nucleotides match TRBD2. Germline values: CDR1 KGHSH, CDR2 LQKENI. With 2 bases clipped from V and 6 bases from J, the junction kept 7 bases outside the gene matches. There are 14 residues in the CDR3. The CDR3 region has the DNA TGTGCCAGCTCACCAGTTGCGGGGGAGCTCGAGCAGTACGTC. Its translation: CASSPVAGELEQYV.

This clonotype occurred a few times. This chain's CDR3 is CASSLIGQGANTGELFF. The CDR3 DNA is TGTGCCAGCAGTTTGATCGGGCAGGGGGCGAACACCGGGGAGCTGTTTTTT. This rearrangement joins TRBV28 to TRBJ2-2; TRBD1 aligns across 7 bases. The CDR3 has 17 residues. Germline V gives CDR1 MDHEN, CDR2 SYDVKM. Trimming removed 3 bases from V and 0 bases from J; junction bases left unmatched: 7.

The V and J genes are TRBV29-1 and TRBJ1-5; D uncertain. Per the germline V gene, CDR1 is SQVTM and CDR2 is ANQGSEA. With 4 bases removed from V and 7 bases from J, the gap between germline ends came to 11 bases. The CDR3 length is 12 residues. The CDR3 region has the DNA TGCAGCGTTGCCGGTCTTGACCAGCCCCAGCATTTT. This codes for CSVAGLDQPQHF.

This clonotype occurred a few times. This chain joins TRBV6-2 or TRBV6-3 and TRBJ2-3; 10 bases are a match to TRBD1. Per germline, CDR1 MNHEY and CDR2 SVGEGT. The J segment lost 5 bases and the V segment lost 10 bases, leaving 9 bases of the junction unmatched. CDR3 length: 14 residues. CDR3 residues: CAIGTGAGRDTQYF. CDR3 nucleotides: TGTGCCATAGGGACAGGGGCAGGAAGAGATACGCAGTATTTT.

There are a few counts of this clonotype. The J gene is TRBJ2-7, the V gene TRBV7-3, with TRBD1 identical over 10 bases. Germline lookup yields CDR1 SGHTA and CDR2 FQGTGA. The CDR3 runs 18 residues. With 5 bases clipped from V and 3 bases from J, the junction kept 16 bases outside the gene matches. The CDR3 DNA reads TGTGCCAGCAGCCACCTCCGCCCCGGGACAGGGGTTTTCTACGAGCAGTACGTC. Translated: CASSHLRPGTGVFYEQYV.

This chain joins TRBV3-1 and TRBJ1-4; 11 positions agree with TRBD1. This CDR3 is 19 amino acids long. Germline CDR1 and CDR2: LGHDT and YNNKEL (reference sequence). Trimming removed 4 bases from V and 7 bases from J; junction bases left unmatched: 17. CDR3 residues: CASSPVLGQGASGGEKLFF. Written as DNA, the CDR3 is TGTGCCAGCAGCCCGGTTCTAGGACAGGGGGCGAGTGGGGGTGAAAAACTGTTTTTT.

The chain has TRBV7-8 and TRBJ2-7; D remains unclear. V was cut by 1 base and J by 2 bases, with 6 bases left in between. Germline loops: CDR1 SGHVS, CDR2 FQNEAQ. CDR3 size: 13 residues. DNA for the CDR3: TGTGCCAGCAGCTTAGATGGGCCCTACGAGCAGTACTTC. It specifies CASSLDGPYEQYF.

The CDR3 loop reads CASSQEVLANEQFF. The CDR3 region has the DNA TGCGCCAGCAGCCAAGAGGTACTAGCAAATGAGCAGTTCTTC. The chain carries TRBV4-3 and TRBJ2-1; possibly TRBD2 for D (6 bases). Looked up from germline, CDR1 is LGHNA and CDR2 is YSLEER. The V and J ends lost 0 bases and 7 bases respectively, with 10 bases between them. This CDR3 has 14 residues.

The gene calls are TRBV6-5 and TRBJ1-2; the D is unclear. The CDR3 contains 16 residues. The germline V gene has CDR1 MNHEY and CDR2 SVGAGI. V was clipped by 2 bases and J by 0 bases, with 13 bases between them. The chain's CDR3 is CASSYLWSYANYGYTF. The CDR3 DNA reads TGTGCCAGCAGTTACCTTTGGAGTTACGCTAACTATGGCTACACCTTC.

This clonotype has more than one count but fewer than ten. The chain employs TRBV12-3 or TRBV12-4 and TRBJ1-5; D gene unclear. The length of the CDR3 is 13 residues. The ends were cut back, 1 base at V and 6 bases at J, with 7 bases in the middle. CDR3 in amino acids: CASSLGRVQPQHF. The DNA of the CDR3 is TGTGCCAGCAGTTTAGGTCGGGTTCAGCCCCAGCATTTT.